This T cell receptor beta chain came from a study of blood T cell repertoires in COVID-19. In the study overall: Acute and convalescent COVID-19 samples came from the United States, Italy and Spain.

The CDR3 runs 13 residues. V lost 4 bases and J lost 7, with 13 bases in between. CDR1 PRHDT and CDR2 FYEKMQ come from the germline V gene (reference sequence). Original data processing: Reference gene primer amplification gave nucleated cell count estimates. Using immunoSEQ multiplex PCR, the repertoire was profiled, and TCRdb retains in-frame clones only, with some absent. V, J and clone size are those of that table, while D and trimming were read from the DNA. In the table there are about 270,000 clones, around nine tenths of which are singletons. Seattle participants joined during active infection and were tracked over time.

The gene calls are TRBV13 and TRBJ1-1; D may be TRBD1 (5 bases). Sample: peripheral blood. This receptor was taken from a woman aged 65 to 85 with COVID-19, enrolled during active disease. This CDR3 reads CASSSGLTNEAFF. In DNA form, the CDR3 reads TGTGCCAGCAGCTCGGGACTCACGAATGAAGCTTTCTTT.